Sequencing of this T cell receptor (beta chain) was carried out in a study of chemoradiotherapy in HPV16-positive cancers. Study findings and constraints: During treatment, candidate HPV-specific clones and E7-related motifs expanded in tumor.

Sequencing was performed with immunoSEQ multiplex PCR; in TCRdb, only in-frame clones are kept and a portion is missing. The sample lists 30,000 to 40,000 clones; around three quarters were seen once. For this clone: No antigen is known for it.

V lost 2 bases, J lost 7 bases, and 10 bases stayed unmatched. The CDR3 contains 16 residues. Germline V gene data show CDR1 as SGHRS and CDR2 as YFSETQ. The sequence was collected from a human donor with HPV-associated anogenital cancer. Sequenced material: blood, taken from a patient who underwent chemoradiotherapy. This chain uses TRBV5-1 with TRBJ2-5, with 11 nucleotides matching TRBD2. The CDR3 loop reads CASSLSQTSGEGTQYF. In DNA, the CDR3 is TGCGCCAGCAGCTTATCACAGACTAGCGGGGAGGGGACCCAGTACTTC.